Described below is a single T cell receptor beta chain sequence and its context. Its specificity is not known. The record originates from a study of OX40 agonist ivuxolimab in advanced cancers. About the research overall: Patients took ivuxolimab, an agonistic anti-OX40 (CD134) antibody. Prior therapy, whether anti-PD-1, anti-PD-L1 or anti-CTLA-4, was allowed, and 30% to 40% had some.

Study-wide results and caveats: Some of the lowest clonal expansion was seen in partial responders at 0.1-3.0 mg/kg. On average, CD8+ T cells had more expanded clones than CD4+.

Germline CDR1 is ENHRY and CDR2 is SYGVKD. CDR3 length: 14 residues. V lost 3 bases, J lost 1 base, and 10 bases lay in between. Using immunoSEQ multiplex PCR, the repertoire was profiled, and TCRdb retains in-frame clones only, with some absent. Of approximately 76,000 clones detected, approximately 95% appear once; the ten largest clones hold roughly 11%. The chain carries TRBV10-3 and TRBJ2-7; D call uncertain. The source material was CD4+ or CD8+ T cells sorted from blood, sampled in a trial of the OX40 agonist ivuxolimab. The receptor comes from an adult with an advanced solid tumor such as melanoma, head and neck, liver or kidney cancer. The CDR3 nucleotides read TGTGCCATCAGTGACCTCGGTTCGTCCTACGAGCAGTACTTC. This codes for CAISDLGSSYEQYF.